The rows below give T cell receptor beta chains drawn from one sample of a study of Tregs in tolerant kidney transplant recipients. The repertoire was sequenced with immunoSEQ multiplex PCR; TCRdb's copy has only in-frame clones and lacks some. The table has 90,000 to 120,000 clones, around 91% seen once. This material consisted of CD4+ T cells from blood, taken before the transplant. All receptors derive from a human donor who received a combined kidney and bone marrow transplant. Each CDR3 is given with its conserved first and last residue. D genes are given only for firm matches. Part of the rows lack a size; the others show once, few, many or a class for expanded clones.

d_gene	abundance	v_gene	j_gene	CDR3nt	CDR3aa
TRBD2	-	TRBV28	TRBJ2-6	TGTGCCAGCACCCTAGCGGGAGTCTACTCTGGGGCCAACGTCCTGACTTTC	CASTLAGVYSGANVLTF
TRBD1	once	TRBV6-6	TRBJ2-7	TGTGCCAGCAGGCAGGGGGCGGTCGGCGAGCAGTACTTC	CASRQGAVGEQYF
-	-	TRBV4-3	TRBJ2-1	TGCGCCAGCAGCCCCCTTGCGTCCAATGAGCAGTTCTTC	CASSPLASNEQFF
-	-	TRBV6-5	TRBJ1-3	TGTGCCAGCAGTTACAATGGGGGCCCTGGAAACACCATATATTTT	CASSYNGGPGNTIYF
-	-	TRBV19	TRBJ1-2	TGTGCCAGTAGTATAGCGAAAGGGGTCAGGGGACACTATGGCTACACCTTC	CASSIAKGVRGHYGYTF
-	-	TRBV28	TRBJ2-7	TGTGCCAGCAGTGACCAGGGGACCCTCTCCTACGAGCAGTACTTC	CASSDQGTLSYEQYF
TRBD1	once	TRBV4-1	TRBJ2-5	TGCGCCAGCAGCCCTCCCGACAGGGGTGGGGAGACCCAGTACTTC	CASSPPDRGGETQYF
-	-	TRBV30	TRBJ2-1	TGTGCCTGGAGTGTAGGCGGGAACTACAATGAGCAGTTCTTC	CAWSVGGNYNEQFF
-	-	TRBV7-2	TRBJ1-1	TGTGCCAGCAGCTTATTAGTAGCGACTGAAGCTTTCTTT	CASSLLVATEAFF
TRBD2	-	TRBV7-9	TRBJ2-3	TGTGCCAGCAGCCGAGCGGGAGGGCCGGGAGATACGCAGTATTTT	CASSRAGGPGDTQYF
TRBD1	-	TRBV7-2	TRBJ1-2	TGTGCCAGCCAGGGACAGGGGGCCTTAAGCTATGGCTACACCTTC	CASQGQGALSYGYTF
-	-	TRBV2	TRBJ1-2	TGTGCCAGCAGTGAAAGTCCCCAGGGATGGGATGGCTACACCTTC	CASSESPQGWDGYTF
-	-	TRBV14	TRBJ1-4	TGTGCCACCGTCCGGGGGTGTGAAAAACTGTTTTTT	CATVRGCEKLFF
-	-	TRBV19	TRBJ1-2	TGTGCCAGTAGTATTCAGGGGCCTCACTATGGCTACACCTTC	CASSIQGPHYGYTF
TRBD2	-	TRBV10-1	TRBJ2-3	TGCGCCAGCAGTGAACTGACTAGCGGGAGCACAGATACGCAGTATTTT	CASSELTSGSTDTQYF
-	once	TRBV25-1	TRBJ1-2	TGTGCCAGCAGTGACCTGGCTTTTAACTATGGCTACACCTTC	CASSDLAFNYGYTF
-	few	TRBV7-2	TRBJ2-7	TGTGCCAGCAGCTTCAACAGGGAAGATTACGAGCAGTACTTC	CASSFNREDYEQYF
-	-	TRBV5-5	TRBJ1-1	TGTGCCAGCAGCCAGACAGCGAACACTGAAGCTTTCTTT	CASSQTANTEAFF
-	-	TRBV7-2	TRBJ1-2	TGTGCCAGCAGCCGCTCGTCTCAAGAGCTCTATGGCTACACCTTC	CASSRSSQELYGYTF
TRBD2	-	TRBV7-9	TRBJ2-1	TGTGCCAGCAGCTTAGCAAGCGGGAGAGCTGAGCAGTTCTTC	CASSLASGRAEQFF
TRBD1	-	TRBV19	TRBJ1-3	TGTGCCAGTAGGTACAGGGGCGATTTCTCTGGAAACACCATATATTTT	CASRYRGDFSGNTIYF
-	-	TRBV7-9	TRBJ2-5	TGTGCCAGCAGCCCCCCGGGGATATACGGGACCCAGTACTTC	CASSPPGIYGTQYF
TRBD1	once	TRBV5-1	TRBJ2-1	TGCGCCAGCAGCCGGGACAGTAGGAGAATGCTCTCCTACAATGAGCAGTTCTTC	CASSRDSRRMLSYNEQFF
-	once	TRBV7-2	TRBJ2-1	TGTGCCAGCGGCGGGACGTACAATGAGCAGTTCTTC	CASGGTYNEQFF
-	few	TRBV2	TRBJ2-7	TGTGCCAGCACTGCAGATGCCTACGAGCAGTACTTC	CASTADAYEQYF
-	-	TRBV7-9	TRBJ2-1	TGTGCCAGCAGCTCGACTCCTATTTTGAAGCAGTTCTTC	CASSSTPILKQFF
TRBD2	-	TRBV5-1	TRBJ2-3	TGCGCCAGCAGCTTAGCGGGGGGGCCGCCAGATACGCAGTATTTT	CASSLAGGPPDTQYF
TRBD1	-	TRBV7-2	TRBJ2-1	TGTGCCAGCAGGACAGGGGTAAGCTACAATGAGCAGTTCTTC	CASRTGVSYNEQFF
TRBD2	-	TRBV11-2	TRBJ2-7	TGTGCCAGCAGCCACCTCGCTAGCGGTAACTCCTACGAGCAGTACTTC	CASSHLASGNSYEQYF
TRBD2	-	TRBV6-5	TRBJ2-7	TGTGCCAGCAGGGGACTAGGGGAGCAGTACTTC	CASRGLGEQYF
-	-	TRBV5-1	TRBJ2-3	TGCGCCAGCAGCTTGGCCTCAGTCCCAGATACGCAGTATTTT	CASSLASVPDTQYF
TRBD2	-	TRBV5-1	TRBJ2-7	TGCGCCAGCAGCCCGGGACTAGCGGGGGCGGGGGGCTACGAGCAGTACTTC	CASSPGLAGAGGYEQYF
-	-	TRBV7-2	TRBJ2-5	TGTGCCAGCAGCCCGCCAGGATCCCGAGGGGAGACCCAGTACTTC	CASSPPGSRGETQYF
-	-	TRBV29-1	TRBJ1-1	TGCAGCGTGGCGAGAGGGAGTGAAGCTTTCTTT	CSVARGSEAFF
TRBD1	-	TRBV18	TRBJ1-1	TGTGCCAGCTCACCAGGAACAGGGGAAACAGCTTTCTTT	CASSPGTGETAFF
-	-	TRBV2	TRBJ2-2	TGTGCCAGCAGTGAAGCCAGAAGGAACACCGGGGAGCTGTTTTTT	CASSEARRNTGELFF
TRBD2	-	TRBV14	TRBJ2-7	TGTGCCAGCAGCTACGGGGGGTCAGACCACTACGAGCAGTACTTC	CASSYGGSDHYEQYF
TRBD1	once	TRBV10-1	TRBJ1-1	TGCGCCAGCAGCCATGACAGGGGGAGCACTGAAGCTTTCTTT	CASSHDRGSTEAFF
TRBD2	-	TRBV18	TRBJ2-7	TGTGCCAGCTCAGGGCTCTCATCGGCGGGAGCCTACGAGCAGTACTTC	CASSGLSSAGAYEQYF
TRBD1	-	TRBV9	TRBJ1-1	TGTGCCAGCAGCGTAGTAAGGGGACAGGGGGTGGTAGCTTTCTTT	CASSVVRGQGVVAFF
TRBD2	-	TRBV5-4	TRBJ2-3	TGTGCCAGCAGCTTGCTCAGCGGGAAGATCACAGATACGCAGTATTTT	CASSLLSGKITDTQYF
TRBD2	-	TRBV7-9	TRBJ2-1	TGTGCCAGCAGCTACACTAGCGGGGTTTACAATGAGCAGTTCTTC	CASSYTSGVYNEQFF
-	-	TRBV28	TRBJ1-2	TGTGCCAGCAGTTTCGGCGACAGGCCCCTCTACTATGGCTACACCTTC	CASSFGDRPLYYGYTF
TRBD2	-	TRBV18	TRBJ2-3	TGTGCCAGCTCCCGCCCAGCATCCGGACGGGGGGGGAGCACAGATACGCAGTATTTT	CASSRPASGRGGSTDTQYF
-	-	TRBV28	TRBJ2-2	TGTGCCAGCAGTTCACCCGGACAGAGCACCGGGGAGCTGTTTTTT	CASSSPGQSTGELFF
-	-	TRBV5-6	TRBJ2-5	TGTGCCAGCAGCTTCTCAGGAGAGACCCAGTACTTC	CASSFSGETQYF
TRBD2	-	TRBV7-7	TRBJ2-7	TGTGCCAGCAGCCCCGGACTAGCTAGCTACGAGCAGTACTTC	CASSPGLASYEQYF
TRBD1	-	TRBV14	TRBJ1-5	TGTGCCAGCAGCCAAGATCGGGACCGACAGGGGCATCAGCCCCAGCATTTT	CASSQDRDRQGHQPQHF
-	-	TRBV5-1	TRBJ2-3	TGCGCCAGCAGCTTGGTCGGACAAACAGATACGCAGTATTTT	CASSLVGQTDTQYF
TRBD1	-	TRBV4-1	TRBJ2-5	TGCGCCAGCAGCCGGCACGGGACAGGGGGGGAAGAGACCCAGTACTTC	CASSRHGTGGEETQYF
TRBD2	-	TRBV6-9	TRBJ2-7	TGTGCCAGCAGTTATTTAGGGACTAGCCTTCCACACGAGCAGTACTTC	CASSYLGTSLPHEQYF
-	-	TRBV29-1	TRBJ1-1	TGCAGCGTACTCGGGGGTACGAACACTGAAGCTTTCTTT	CSVLGGTNTEAFF
-	once	TRBV6-5	TRBJ1-1	TGTGCCAGCAGTCGAGGGGACTTTGAAGCTTTCTTT	CASSRGDFEAFF